The 6 T cell receptor beta chains below come from one sample, sequenced in a study of CD8+CD57+ T cells in acquired aplastic anemia. Using genomic DNA as the template, TCR beta VDJ and CDR3 profiling was carried out. Each CDR3 protein is one row after TCRdb ran MiXCR on the reads. The sample lists some 190,000 distinct CDR3 sequences; about half were seen once. The specimen sequenced was sorted CD4+, CD8+, or CD8+CD57+ T cells (not recorded which) from PBMCs. The origin of the receptors is a human donor in good health, serving as a control.

This clonotype was observed a few times. The V gene is TRBV7-2, the J gene TRBJ2-7; 8 bases align to TRBD2. Germline CDR1 and CDR2: SGHTA and FQGNSA. This CDR3 contains 15 residues. V was pared by 5 bases and J by 4 bases, with 10 bases of the junction left unmatched. For the CDR3, the DNA is TGTGCCAGCAGCGCCACTCCCGAGCGGGGGTACGAGCAGTACTTC. Residues: CASSATPERGYEQYF. Full variable domain (outside the CDR3, taken from reference TRBV7-2 and TRBJ2-7): GAGVSQSPSNKVTEKGKDVELRCDPISGHTALYWYRQSLGQGLEFLIYFQGNSAPDKSGLPSDRFSAERTGGSVSTLTIQRTQQEDSAVYLCASSATPERGYEQYFGPGTRLTVT.

This clonotype was observed at least ten times. The chain carries TRBV7-3 and TRBJ1-2, with 11 bases lining up with TRBD1. With V trimmed by 5 bases and J by 7 bases, 6 bases remained unmatched. The CDR3 is 14 residues long. In germline, CDR1 is SGHTA, CDR2 FQGTGA. This chain's CDR3 is CASSPGTGGGGYTF. Here the CDR3 DNA reads TGTGCCAGCAGCCCCGGGACAGGGGGTGGTGGCTACACCTTC.

The gene calls are TRBV9 and TRBJ1-5; tentatively, D is TRBD1 (5 bases). Germline CDR1 and CDR2: SGDLS and YYNGEE. The CDR3 has 15 amino acids. The ends were cut back, 4 bases at V and 4 bases at J, with 15 bases in the middle. Written as DNA, the CDR3 is TGTGCCAGCAGCCTCAGGGTGGAGGGTAATCAGCCCCAGCATTTT. Its protein is CASSLRVEGNQPQHF.

This clonotype was observed a single time. The V call is TRBV9, the J call TRBJ2-1, with D perhaps matching TRBD1 (6 bases). Between the trimmed V and J ends, which lost 4 bases and 2 bases, there was a span of 10 bases. The germline gives CDR1 SGDLS, CDR2 YYNGEE. The length of the CDR3 is 14 residues. CDR3 coding DNA: TGTGCCAGCAGCTTCCGGGACACCTACAATGAGCAGTTCTTC. This translates into CASSFRDTYNEQFF.

The V gene is TRBV9, the J gene TRBJ1-1; no firm D call. The CDR3 contains 16 residues. Between the trimmed V and J ends, which lost 1 base and 7 bases, there was a span of 20 bases. In germline, CDR1 is SGDLS, CDR2 YYNGEE. CDR3 protein: CASSVPVSAGINEAFF. CDR3 coding DNA: TGTGCCAGCAGCGTACCCGTTAGCGCGGGGATAAATGAAGCTTTCTTT.

CDR3 sequence (DNA): TGTGCCAGCAGCTCGACTAACAGTGGTGGCTACACCTTC. It is translated as CASSSTNSGGYTF. The chain is built from TRBV7-9 and TRBJ1-2, with D hard to call. V was shortened by 4 bases and J by 7 bases, with 13 bases between the two germline ends. The germline gives CDR1 SEHNR, CDR2 FQNEAQ (reference sequence). The CDR3 spans 13 residues.